The entry that follows covers one TCR beta chain sequence. No antigen is known for it. The data were taken from a study of shared clonotypes between healthy human individuals. V lost 0 bases and J lost 4, with 13 bases in between. Germline CDR1 reads LGHNA; CDR2 reads YSLEER. CDR3 length: 16 amino acids. Splitting of each subset's genomic DNA was done evenly across several immunoSEQ plates. The repertoire was sequenced with immunoSEQ multiplex PCR; TCRdb's copy has only in-frame clones and lacks some. The data show about 580,000 clones, roughly 98% seen once. Naive-designated CD8 cells lacked CD45RO, were positively enriched for CCR7, and omitted terminally differentiated effector memory CD45RA+ cells. Study-wide results and limits: Naive CD4 clonotypes were shared across several donors at about 5.3%.

Sequencing input: naive CD8+ T cells sorted from blood. The chain has TRBV4-3 and TRBJ2-1; D possibly corresponds to TRBD1 (6 bases). This TCR derives from a young man in good health. The CDR3 DNA reads TGCGCCAGCAGCCAAGATGGGCTTGGGACATACAATGAGCAGTTCTTC. Encoded protein: CASSQDGLGTYNEQFF.